This TCR beta chain originates from a study of vaccination and CD4 T cells after COVID-19. Treatment given: roughly 10-day PBMC culture with coronavirus spike peptide pools or control peptides (ViraFEST assay). On this clonotype itself: What it binds is unknown.

The Oncomine TCR Beta short-read assay was what sequenced the DNA obtained from cultured CD4+ T cells. TCRdb reanalysed the PCR reads using MiXCR and keeps one entry per CDR3 protein. The sample has 10,000 to 15,000 distinct CDR3 sequences; approximately 60% are singletons. The receptor comes from a human donor who had recovered from COVID-19. The sample comprised CD4+ T cells from blood, cultured in vitro.

The CDR3 loop is CASSSPGGVNTEAFF. The CDR3 nucleotides read TGTGCCAGCAGTTCGCCTGGAGGGGTGAACACTGAAGCTTTCTTT. The rearrangement links TRBV12-3 or TRBV12-4 to TRBJ1-1, with a weak D call TRBD1 (5 bases). The V gene lost 4 bases and the J gene lost 0 bases, with 12 bases spanning the gap. There are 15 residues in the CDR3.